The sequence of this T cell receptor beta chain was determined in a study of beta chain features in type 1 diabetes. About the research overall: Cells sorted and examined across all samples totaled approximately 100,000,000.

This clone occurred a few times. What it recognizes is unknown. Study outcomes and limitations: Any role of HLA type in TCRB rearrangement remained unresolved here. VDJ junctions in type 1 diabetes patients carried more deletions and fewer insertions. It was among patients, rather than healthy donors, that naive, central memory and Treg TCRB repertoires appeared more similar.

Every bit of the isolated RNA underwent reverse transcription, so sequencing read expressed TCRB transcripts. Sequencing used immunoSEQ multiplex PCR; TCRdb keeps in-frame clones, though not all of them. Of 970,000 or so clones listed, about 17% are singletons. Germline CDR1 is MNHNY and CDR2 is SVGAGI (reference sequence). After removal of 4 bases from V and 4 bases from J, the junction contained 6 bases not matched to a gene. The CDR3 has 14 amino acids. This receptor was identified in a woman younger than 30 in good health. The rearrangement uses TRBV6-6 and TRBJ1-2; 7 bases line up with TRBD1. The sequenced sample was naive CD4+ T cells from blood. CDR3 protein: CASSSATGSYGYTF. In DNA, the CDR3 is TGTGCCAGCAGTTCCGCGACAGGGAGCTATGGCTACACCTTC.